Listed below are T cell receptor beta chains from one sample, sequenced in a study of T cell repertoires in cytomegalovirus infection. TCRdb reanalysed the reads using MiXCR and keeps one entry per CDR3 protein. This sample has some 270,000 distinct CDR3 sequences, with less than 25% found just once. These receptors have no known antigen. The input for sequencing was cultured PBMCs, taken from culture after CMV antigen stimulation. All receptors derive from a human donor in good health (CMV status not recorded). Some clones in this sample may be carry-over from other donors' samples. The CDR3 runs from the conserved cysteine through the conserved F or W. A D gene is named only where the DNA matches it firmly. Expanded clones are given a class, and other clones once, few, many or no size at all.

CDR3 protein: CASSQDLAGYTQYF
CDR3 DNA: TGCGCCAGCAGCCAAGATCTAGCGGGTTATACGCAGTATTTT
V gene: TRBV4-3
D gene: TRBD2
clone size: few
J gene: TRBJ2-3

CDR3 protein: CASMISNQPQHF
CDR3 DNA: TGTGCCAGTATGATTAGCAATCAGCCCCAGCATTTT
V gene: TRBV19
D gene: .
clone size: .
J gene: TRBJ1-5

CDR3 protein: CASSIDLRRGYTF
CDR3 DNA: TGTGCCAGTAGTATAGATCTCCGTAGGGGCTACACCTTC
V gene: TRBV19
D gene: .
clone size: .
J gene: TRBJ1-2

CDR3 protein: CASSLAPGREGRNEQFF
CDR3 DNA: TGTGCCAGCAGCTTAGCCCCTGGACGGGAGGGCCGTAATGAGCAGTTCTTC
V gene: TRBV7-3
D gene: TRBD2
clone size: many
J gene: TRBJ2-1

CDR3 protein: CASRRTASSYNSPLHF
CDR3 DNA: TGTGCCAGCAGACGGACAGCGAGCTCCTATAATTCACCCCTCCACTTT
V gene: TRBV6-1
D gene: .
clone size: many
J gene: TRBJ1-6

CDR3 protein: CARSGTGGDGNEQFF
CDR3 DNA: TGTGCCAGATCTGGGACAGGGGGTGATGGCAATGAGCAGTTCTTC
V gene: TRBV6-2/TRBV6-3
D gene: TRBD1
clone size: .
J gene: TRBJ2-1

CDR3 protein: CASSSGGNYNEQFF
CDR3 DNA: TGTGCCAGCAGTTCCGGGGGTAACTACAATGAGCAGTTCTTC
V gene: TRBV12-3/TRBV12-4
D gene: .
clone size: few
J gene: TRBJ2-1

CDR3 protein: CSARDGGGTDTQYF
CDR3 DNA: TGCAGTGCTAGAGACGGCGGAGGCACAGATACGCAGTATTTT
V gene: TRBV20-1
D gene: .
clone size: .
J gene: TRBJ2-3

CDR3 protein: CASSLRGATSQETQYF
CDR3 DNA: TGTGCCAGCAGCTTAAGAGGGGCGACTAGCCAAGAGACCCAGTACTTC
V gene: TRBV7-2
D gene: .
clone size: .
J gene: TRBJ2-5

CDR3 protein: CASSFTGTGELFF
CDR3 DNA: TGTGCCAGCAGCTTTACAGGAACGGGGGAGCTGTTTTTT
V gene: TRBV7-9
D gene: .
clone size: many
J gene: TRBJ2-2

CDR3 protein: CASSLKLAGGGEQFF
CDR3 DNA: TGCGCCAGCAGCTTGAAACTAGCGGGAGGCGGGGAGCAGTTCTTC
V gene: TRBV5-1
D gene: TRBD2
clone size: many
J gene: TRBJ2-1

CDR3 protein: CASTAGGLPTEAFF
CDR3 DNA: TGTGCCAGCACCGCCGGGGGGTTACCCACTGAAGCTTTCTTT
V gene: TRBV27
D gene: .
clone size: .
J gene: TRBJ1-1

CDR3 protein: CASSLGTQTYYEQYF
CDR3 DNA: TGTGCCAGCAGCTTAGGAACACAAACTTACTACGAGCAGTACTTC
V gene: TRBV7-2
D gene: .
clone size: many
J gene: TRBJ2-7

CDR3 protein: CATSGEGWGYTF
CDR3 DNA: TGTGCCACCAGTGGAGAAGGCTGGGGCTACACCTTC
V gene: TRBV24-1
D gene: .
clone size: few
J gene: TRBJ1-2

CDR3 protein: CASSYGNYGYTF
CDR3 DNA: TGTGCCAGCAGTTACGGCAACTATGGCTACACCTTC
V gene: TRBV6-5
D gene: .
clone size: few
J gene: TRBJ1-2

CDR3 protein: CASSFGGSSYNEQFF
CDR3 DNA: TGTGCCAGCAGCTTCGGGGGAAGCTCCTACAATGAGCAGTTCTTC
V gene: TRBV7-2
D gene: .
clone size: many
J gene: TRBJ2-1

CDR3 protein: CASSQTENSYEQYF
CDR3 DNA: TGCGCCAGCAGCCAAACAGAAAACTCCTACGAGCAGTACTTC
V gene: TRBV4-1
D gene: .
clone size: many
J gene: TRBJ2-7

CDR3 protein: CASSTLAGGNEQFF
CDR3 DNA: TGTGCCAGCAGCACTCTAGCGGGAGGTAATGAGCAGTTCTTC
V gene: TRBV7-2
D gene: TRBD2
clone size: few
J gene: TRBJ2-1

CDR3 protein: CASSRRLAGAYNEQFF
CDR3 DNA: TGTGCCAGCAGCCGCAGACTAGCGGGGGCCTACAATGAGCAGTTCTTC
V gene: TRBV7-6
D gene: TRBD2
clone size: many
J gene: TRBJ2-1

CDR3 protein: CASSQFSGSSTGELFF
CDR3 DNA: TGTGCCAGCAGCCAATTCAGCGGGAGCAGCACCGGGGAGCTGTTTTTT
V gene: TRBV14
D gene: TRBD2
clone size: .
J gene: TRBJ2-2

CDR3 protein: CASSRDYTQPQQF
CDR3 DNA: TGTGCCAGCAGTCGGGACTACACTCAGCCCCAGCAATTT
V gene: TRBV12-3/TRBV12-4
D gene: .
clone size: .
J gene: TRBJ1-5

CDR3 protein: CASSLPGLARYNEQFF
CDR3 DNA: TGTGCCAGCAGCCTCCCGGGACTAGCGAGATACAATGAGCAGTTCTTC
V gene: TRBV12-3/TRBV12-4
D gene: TRBD2
clone size: many
J gene: TRBJ2-1

CDR3 protein: CASSPGTSSVYGYTF
CDR3 DNA: TGTGCCAGCAGCCCCGGGACATCTTCAGTCTATGGCTACACCTTC
V gene: TRBV7-6
D gene: .
clone size: medium-sized
J gene: TRBJ1-2

CDR3 protein: CSARGYRGREDTEAFF
CDR3 DNA: TGCAGTGCTAGAGGGTACAGGGGGCGCGAGGACACTGAAGCTTTCTTT
V gene: TRBV20-1
D gene: TRBD1
clone size: .
J gene: TRBJ1-1

CDR3 protein: CASGLLEGAGELFF
CDR3 DNA: TGTGCTAGTGGTTTACTAGAAGGAGCCGGGGAGCTGTTTTTT
V gene: TRBV12-5
D gene: .
clone size: few
J gene: TRBJ2-2

CDR3 protein: CASNEGYNEQFF
CDR3 DNA: TGTGCCAGCAATGAGGGGTACAATGAGCAGTTCTTC
V gene: TRBV7-2
D gene: .
clone size: many
J gene: TRBJ2-1

CDR3 protein: CASSLSPPGANVLTF
CDR3 DNA: TGTGCCAGCAGCTTATCTCCGCCTGGGGCCAACGTCCTGACTTTC
V gene: TRBV7-3
D gene: .
clone size: .
J gene: TRBJ2-6

CDR3 protein: CASSSMVQETQYF
CDR3 DNA: TGTGCCAGCAGCTCCATGGTCCAAGAGACCCAGTACTTC
V gene: TRBV7-2
D gene: .
clone size: many
J gene: TRBJ2-5

CDR3 protein: CASRVDRDEATNEKLFF
CDR3 DNA: TGTGCCAGCAGAGTGGACAGGGATGAAGCAACTAATGAAAAACTGTTTTTT
V gene: TRBV6-8
D gene: TRBD1
clone size: .
J gene: TRBJ1-4

CDR3 protein: CASAGQGTYEQYF
CDR3 DNA: TGTGCCAGCGCTGGACAGGGGACCTACGAGCAGTACTTC
V gene: TRBV10-3
D gene: TRBD1
clone size: few
J gene: TRBJ2-7

CDR3 protein: CASSGKQGEIDGYTF
CDR3 DNA: TGTGCCAGCAGCGGGAAACAGGGAGAAATTGATGGCTACACCTTC
V gene: TRBV5-4
D gene: .
clone size: few
J gene: TRBJ1-2

CDR3 protein: CASSLAQLQGAGELFF
CDR3 DNA: TGTGCCAGCAGCTTAGCACAATTACAGGGGGCCGGGGAGCTGTTTTTT
V gene: TRBV7-2
D gene: TRBD1
clone size: .
J gene: TRBJ2-2

CDR3 protein: CASSYFGGSVNNEQFF
CDR3 DNA: TGTGCCAGCAGTTACTTCGGCGGGAGCGTCAACAATGAGCAGTTCTTC
V gene: TRBV6-6
D gene: TRBD2
clone size: .
J gene: TRBJ2-1

CDR3 protein: CASSFGWVGSSYNEQFF
CDR3 DNA: TGTGCCAGCAGCTTCGGGTGGGTGGGCAGCTCCTACAATGAGCAGTTCTTC
V gene: TRBV5-6
D gene: .
clone size: .
J gene: TRBJ2-1

CDR3 protein: CASSPGRGTEAFF
CDR3 DNA: TGTGCCAGCAGCCCCGGGAGGGGCACTGAAGCTTTCTTT
V gene: TRBV7-2
D gene: .
clone size: many
J gene: TRBJ1-1

CDR3 protein: CASSLELSYQTQYF
CDR3 DNA: TGTGCCAGCAGCTTAGAATTGTCCTACCAGACCCAGTACTTC
V gene: TRBV7-9
D gene: .
clone size: few
J gene: TRBJ2-5

CDR3 protein: CASSPFLAGQQETQYF
CDR3 DNA: TGTGCCAGCAGTCCCTTTCTAGCGGGACAACAAGAGACCCAGTACTTC
V gene: TRBV12-3/TRBV12-4
D gene: TRBD2
clone size: few
J gene: TRBJ2-5

CDR3 protein: CASSSYFQDRDNTDTQYF
CDR3 DNA: TGTGCCAGCAGCTCTTATTTCCAGGACAGAGACAACACAGATACGCAGTATTTT
V gene: TRBV7-6
D gene: .
clone size: .
J gene: TRBJ2-3

CDR3 protein: CATSARLWTPYGYTF
CDR3 DNA: TGTGCCACCAGTGCTCGTTTGTGGACGCCCTATGGCTACACCTTC
V gene: TRBV24-1
D gene: .
clone size: .
J gene: TRBJ1-2

CDR3 protein: CASSLRDRNYGYTF
CDR3 DNA: TGTGCCAGCAGCCTCCGGGACAGGAACTATGGCTACACCTTC
V gene: TRBV5-6
D gene: TRBD1
clone size: .
J gene: TRBJ1-2